This T cell receptor beta chain appears in the sequencing data of a study of cytomegalovirus exposure and HLA in healthy donors (TCRdb year 2017). At the level of the whole study: In an earlier analysis of some 550 of the donors, 276 Gb of sequence data and some 100 million unique TCR beta sequences from about 190 million T cells were reported. Roughly 320 gigabases of sequencing data and approximately 91 million unique TCR sequences made up an early release that covered under 750 HLA-typed donors. Rather than using new phenotypic data, the later analysis identified candidate immune exposures from TCR beta sequences and from how often those sequences occurred across donors. Among the roughly 390 genotyped donors, around 81% belonged to the genetic ancestry cluster associated with self-reported Caucasian donors. High-throughput TCR immunosequencing, statistical association of individual TCRs with disease status, and machine learning were combined to predict cytomegalovirus infection status. Donor age, sex, ethnicity and CMV serostatus were compiled together with the repertoire data. The study profiled the T cell repertoires of hundreds of subjects by immunosequencing and related them to cytomegalovirus serostatus. In a later analysis, previously published TCR beta repertoires from 670 or so donors were re-analyzed and high-resolution HLA genotyping was added so that TCR occurrence patterns could be studied. Class I and class II HLA loci were covered by the typing at four-digit resolution. The number of donors typed differed by locus, with 629-630 for A, B, C, DRB1 and DQB1, about 500 for DQA1, 600 to 610 for DPA1, and around 430 for DPB1. Besides the first cohort of roughly 700 subjects, a separate validation cohort made up of 95 to 150 different subjects was used. Roughly 5 DR-DQ haplotypes were treated as single units for association and clustering because of strong linkage in the cohort. On average, roughly 240,000 unique TCR beta nucleotide sequences were sequenced per donor among a few hundred genotyped donors of the cohort, with around 19% of those sequences being non-productive. A later genetic analysis used genome-wide SNP genotypes for about 60% of the roughly 700 donors, treating that subset as a discovery cohort. The aim of the study was to test whether cataloging public T cell receptors could identify signatures of past pathogen exposure. An earlier analysis of 587 of the donors applied high-throughput TCR beta sequencing to assess whether each TCR beta V gene segment acted as functional or pseudogenic. Every discovery cohort repertoire had been produced on one sequencing platform.

Library construction relied on the immunoSEQ multiplex PCR assay. For the multiplex PCR, a mixture combining 60 forward primers for TCR Vbeta segments and 13 reverse primers for TCR Jbeta segments was used. A multiplex PCR assay on genomic DNA amplified the CDR3 region of rearranged TCR beta genes. The amplified TCR beta libraries were sequenced on the Illumina HiSeq System as 87-base-pair reads. In the paper's pipeline: Across the 600 to 700 repertoires, a later analysis counted around 80 million unique TCR beta chains, some 11 million of which were shared by at least two donors. To remove PCR and sequencing errors, raw reads were error-corrected and collapsed into unique sequences using a nearest-neighbor algorithm that merged closely related sequences. V, D and J gene segments were assigned by aligning CDR3 sequences to IMGT reference sequences. For a sequence to be retained, at least a six-nucleotide match to both a V gene segment and a J gene segment was required. Rearrangements were classified as productive when the CDR3 lacked stop codons and remained in frame with V and J, and all other rearrangements were classified as non-productive. CDR3 was defined by IMGT convention, running from the second conserved V-encoded cysteine to the conserved J-encoded phenylalanine. In an earlier analysis of approximately 500 of the donors, sequences lacking an unambiguous match to a single V gene segment were excluded. An earlier analysis of a few hundred of the donors classified V segments as functional when productive rearrangements were above 56.7% and as segregating when the standard deviation between donors was above 5%. To diagnose cytomegalovirus status from the catalog of TCR beta chain sequences, a statistical classification framework was built. In a later analysis, V and J genes were assigned by comparing TCR nucleotide sequences against IMGT/GENE-DB human TR gene sequences. The TCRdist pipeline was used in a later analysis to assign CDR3 sequences and most-parsimonious VDJ recombination scenarios. In a later analysis, each TCR beta chain was defined by its CDR3 amino acid sequence together with its V-gene family, and reads without a unique V-gene family were excluded. A later analysis removed 592 highly shared, low-generation-probability nucleotide sequences to deal with suspected cross-contamination and a sequencing artifact. In a later analysis, a clonal expansion index was calculated for each public chain from normalized within-repertoire ranks of inferred template counts. In a later analysis, generation probabilities were computed using a VDJ recombination model fitted to out-of-frame rearrangements, and the results were checked against IGoR. In a later analysis, hypergeometric tests were used to score TCR-TCR, TCR-HLA and TCR-CMV co-occurrence, with a repertoire-size bias correction applied to TCR pairs. False discovery rates were estimated in a later analysis by permuting HLA or CMV assignments 20 times. In a later analysis, co-occurring TCRs were grouped using DBSCAN, and TCRdist sequence similarity was added for clustering within HLA-allele-positive subsets. Repertoires with fewer than 30,000 or more than 120,000 public chains, plus five repertoires with anomalous nucleotide sharing, were excluded from co-occurrence clustering. TCRdb carries this immuneACCESS record with in-frame sequences only. Its versions omit some clonotypes, under half of them owing to an unresolved V gene in the studies checked, with the rest unexplained. The D gene and trimming were derived from the DNA, and the V and J assignments and clone size from that table. The sample table shows about 120,000 clones, and just under 70% are seen once. The ten largest clones take up 8.5% to 9.5% of the sample.

The research as a whole found: The authors suggested that the approach could potentially be generalized to other disease states and immunological phenotypes. Several of the top co-occurrence clusters appeared to be linked to parvovirus B19, influenza, CMV and Epstein-Barr virus, according to a later analysis. A further reported finding was that TCR beta sequences accurately predicted the HLA-A and HLA-B alleles for most subjects in the first cohort. Because some donors lacked HLA typing at each locus, the association tests relied only on the typed subset. Because counts were too low, 15 or so rarely observed V segments, including chromosome 9 orphons, were excluded from the earlier analysis of several hundred of the donors. In a later analysis, HLA-associated TCR beta chains showed more clonal expansion and lower generation probabilities than non-associated chains that were equally common. According to a later genetic analysis, donors in an Asian-associated ancestry cluster had fewer N-insertions in productive TCRs than the approximately 700-donor mean. According to a later analysis, TCR association rates differed among HLA loci, with DRB1 alleles showing the most associated TCRs and HLA-C alleles showing the fewest. In vitro tests confirmed that three of the cytomegalovirus-associated TCR beta chains recognize cytomegalovirus antigens. The only immune exposure information available for the cohort was CMV serostatus. A later genetic analysis associated a missense DCLRE1C variant with V-gene and J-gene trimming of TCR beta chains, and an independent cohort replicated the association. Most CMV-associated TCR beta chains appeared to be HLA-restricted in a later analysis, and the HLA associations seemed to be driven largely by CMV exposure. Sequencing depth was assumed to be roughly uniform across donors in the presence/absence analyses, though that assumption may not hold. Across donors, most TCR sequences were observed very rarely, whereas some public TCRs were present in many individuals. Specific HLA alleles were associated with more than 15,000 TCR beta sequences at a false discovery rate of 0.05 in a later analysis. Cytomegalovirus status was reported to be diagnosed by the classifier with high specificity and sensitivity in both the original and validation cohorts. Some IMGT-functional V segments, including TRBV6-2 and TRBV6-3, could not be distinguished by the 87-base-pair reads and were therefore excluded. Assigning TCR associations to individual alleles was difficult when HLA alleles, especially DR and DQ, strongly co-occurred. In an earlier analysis of about 540 of the donors, most TCR beta V segments were observed in productive rearrangements about 87% or about 30% of the time, broadly matching IMGT annotations. The sequencing pipeline was judged likely to have produced a cluster of highly shared sequence variants as a technical artifact. A total of 150 to 200 TCR beta chains were listed by the study as associated with cytomegalovirus. Linkage disequilibrium might explain the correlated functional status among segregating V segments, but an unknown experimental factor could not be excluded. Only TCR beta chains were sequenced in this cohort, and the absence of alpha or paired-chain data limited detectable features.

Including the terminal cysteine and phenylalanine, the CDR3 comprises 16 residues. The entry retains the CDR3 DNA only, 48 bases that are in frame from base 1. V drops 4 bases and J drops 4 bases, leaving 21 bases in between. Looking up the germline V gene yields CDR1 SGHDT and CDR2 YYEEEE. For this clone: No cognate antigen has been identified for it. No quality values exist for individual bases; no much larger clone is one base distant.

The cohort consisted of approximately 690 healthy bone marrow donors. At the time of sampling, every cohort member was nominally healthy, though immune exposures that went unrecorded were likely present. The donor was CMV seropositive and belonged to the group of around 300 seropositive cohort members. Each donor provided a peripheral blood sample, and peripheral blood mononuclear cells were used for TCR beta sequencing. Genomic DNA was extracted from the blood cell samples with the Qiagen DNeasy Blood Extraction Kit. This receptor was identified in a man aged 25 to 40 in good health and CMV-seropositive. Recombination linked TRBV5-6 to TRBJ2-7; possibly the D gene is TRBD1, per 6 matching bases. Sequencing used PBMCs. The nucleotides are TGTGCCAGCAGCCCCGGTGGGGGCGCGAAAGATTACGAGCAGTACTTC. Its protein reads: CASSPGGGAKDYEQYF.